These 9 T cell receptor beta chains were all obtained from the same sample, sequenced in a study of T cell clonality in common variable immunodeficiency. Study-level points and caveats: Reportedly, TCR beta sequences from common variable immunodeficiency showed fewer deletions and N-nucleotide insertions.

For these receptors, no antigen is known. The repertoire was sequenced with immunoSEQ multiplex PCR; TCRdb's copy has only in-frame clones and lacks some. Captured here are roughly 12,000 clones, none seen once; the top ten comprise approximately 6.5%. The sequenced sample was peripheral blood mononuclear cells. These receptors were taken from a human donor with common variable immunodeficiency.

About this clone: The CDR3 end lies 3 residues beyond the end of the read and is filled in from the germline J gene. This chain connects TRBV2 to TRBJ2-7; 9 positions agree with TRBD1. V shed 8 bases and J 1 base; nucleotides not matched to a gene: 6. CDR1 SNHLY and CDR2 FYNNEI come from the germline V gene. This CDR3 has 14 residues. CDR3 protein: CASELGTGSYEQYF. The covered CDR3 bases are TGTGCCAGCGAATTGGGGACAGGGTCCTACGAG.

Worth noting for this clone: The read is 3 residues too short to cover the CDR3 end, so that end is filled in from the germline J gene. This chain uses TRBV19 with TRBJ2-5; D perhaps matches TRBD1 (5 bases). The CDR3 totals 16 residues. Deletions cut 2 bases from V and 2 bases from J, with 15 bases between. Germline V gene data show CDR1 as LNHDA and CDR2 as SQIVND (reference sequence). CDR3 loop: CASSISVTDLQETQYF. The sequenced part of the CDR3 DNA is TGTGCCAGTAGTATAAGTGTGACAGATCTACAAGAGACC.

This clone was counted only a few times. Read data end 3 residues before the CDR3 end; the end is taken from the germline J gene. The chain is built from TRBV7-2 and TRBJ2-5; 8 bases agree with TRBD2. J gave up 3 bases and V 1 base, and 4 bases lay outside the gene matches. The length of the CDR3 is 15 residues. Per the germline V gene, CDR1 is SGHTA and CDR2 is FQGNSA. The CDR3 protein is CASSLGAGEEETQYF. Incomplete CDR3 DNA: TGTGCCAGCAGCTTAGGAGCGGGGGAGGAAGAGACC.

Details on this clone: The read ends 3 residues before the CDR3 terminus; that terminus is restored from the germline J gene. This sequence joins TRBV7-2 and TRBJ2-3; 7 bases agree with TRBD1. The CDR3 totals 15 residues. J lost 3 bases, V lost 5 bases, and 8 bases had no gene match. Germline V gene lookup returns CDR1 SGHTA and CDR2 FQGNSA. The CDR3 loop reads CASSPPGQWTDTQYF. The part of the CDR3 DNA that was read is TGTGCCAGCAGCCCGCCGGGACAGTGGACAGATACG.

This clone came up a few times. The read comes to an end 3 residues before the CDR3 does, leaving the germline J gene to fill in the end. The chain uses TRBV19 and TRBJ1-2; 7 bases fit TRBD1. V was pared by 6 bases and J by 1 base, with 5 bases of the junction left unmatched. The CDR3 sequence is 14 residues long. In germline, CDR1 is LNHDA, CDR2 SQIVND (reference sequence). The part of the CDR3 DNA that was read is TGTGCCAGTAGGCGGGACAGATATAACTATGGC. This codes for CASRRDRYNYG. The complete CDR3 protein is CASRRDRYNYGYTF.

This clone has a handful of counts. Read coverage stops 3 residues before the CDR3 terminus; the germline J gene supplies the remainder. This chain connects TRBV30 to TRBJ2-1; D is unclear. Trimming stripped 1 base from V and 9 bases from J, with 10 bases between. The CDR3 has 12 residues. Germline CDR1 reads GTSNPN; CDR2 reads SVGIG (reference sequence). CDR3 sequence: CAWSALEVEQFF. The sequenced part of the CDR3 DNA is TGTGCCTGGAGTGCCCTAGAGGTTGAG. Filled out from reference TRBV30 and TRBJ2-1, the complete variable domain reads SQTIHQWPATLVQPVGSPLSLECTVEGTSNPNLYWYRQAAGRGLQLLFYSVGIGQISSEVPQNLSASRPQDRQFILSSKKLLLSDSGFYLCAWSALEVEQFFGPGTRLTVL.

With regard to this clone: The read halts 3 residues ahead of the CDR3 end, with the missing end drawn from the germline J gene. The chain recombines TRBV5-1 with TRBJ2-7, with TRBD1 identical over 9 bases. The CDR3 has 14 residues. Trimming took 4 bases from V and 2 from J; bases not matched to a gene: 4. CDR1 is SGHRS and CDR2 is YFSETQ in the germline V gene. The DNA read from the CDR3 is TGCGCCAGCAGCGAGCGGGACAGGGCCTACGAG. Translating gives CASSERDRAYE. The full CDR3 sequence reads CASSERDRAYEQYF.

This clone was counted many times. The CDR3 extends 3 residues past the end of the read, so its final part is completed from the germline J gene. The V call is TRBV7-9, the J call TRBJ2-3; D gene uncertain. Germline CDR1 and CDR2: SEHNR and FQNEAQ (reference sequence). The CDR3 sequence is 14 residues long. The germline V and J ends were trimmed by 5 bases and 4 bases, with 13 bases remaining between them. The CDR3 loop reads CASSTLPRADTQYF. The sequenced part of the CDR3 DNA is TGTGCCAGCAGCACCCTACCAAGGGCAGATACG.

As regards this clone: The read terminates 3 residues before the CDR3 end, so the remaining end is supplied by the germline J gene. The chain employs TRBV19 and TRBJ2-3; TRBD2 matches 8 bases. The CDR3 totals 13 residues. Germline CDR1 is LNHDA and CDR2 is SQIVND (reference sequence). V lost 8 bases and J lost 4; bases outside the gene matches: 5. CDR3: CASLGTSADTQYF. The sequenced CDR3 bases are TGTGCCAGTCTCGGGACTAGTGCAGATACG.